These 30 T cell receptor beta chains came from one sample sequenced in a study of identical twins. Each CDR3 protein is one row after TCRdb ran MiXCR on the 5' RACE reads. Found here are 120,000 to 150,000 distinct CDR3 sequences, 3.5% of them singletons; the top ten hold 8% to 8.5%. The specimen sequenced was memory T cells sorted from blood. The receptors derive from a man aged 18 to 30 in good health.

This clonotype showed up many times. The rearrangement links TRBV20-1 to TRBJ2-7; D not certain. Trimming left V 5 bases short and J 3 bases short, with 8 bases between. Germline assignment: CDR1 DFQATT and CDR2 SNEGSKA (reference sequence). There are 11 residues in the CDR3. CDR3 coding DNA: TGCAGTGCTGCCCAAGGCTACGAGCAGTACTTC. This sequence encodes CSAAQGYEQYF.

Ten or more counts support this clonotype. The chain is built from TRBV20-1 and TRBJ1-1, with D unclear. The CDR3 length is 12 residues. CDR1 and CDR2 (germline): DFQATT, SNEGSKA (reference sequence). Trimming cost V 7 bases and J 7 bases, with 16 bases left between them. Here the CDR3 reads CSVQESEIEAFF. For the CDR3, the DNA is TGCAGTGTCCAAGAATCAGAAATTGAAGCTTTCTTT.

This clonotype was seen many times. The V and J genes are TRBV5-1 and TRBJ1-6, with D perhaps TRBD1 (6 bases). The CDR3 has 15 amino acids. Germline loops: CDR1 SGHRS, CDR2 YFSETQ. V lost 4 bases, J lost 5 bases, and 13 bases lay in between. The CDR3 reads CASSPRDTDNSPLHF. The CDR3 coding sequence is TGCGCCAGCAGCCCCCGGGACACCGATAATTCACCCCTCCACTTT.

This clonotype appeared many times. The rearrangement joins TRBV7-8 to TRBJ2-1; possible D gene TRBD1, 6 bases. V was shortened by 0 bases and J by 13 bases, with 16 bases between the two germline ends. Germline loops: CDR1 SGHVS, CDR2 FQNEAQ. The CDR3 loop spans 14 amino acids. CDR3 nucleotide sequence: TGTGCCAGCAGCTTAGCCAACAGGGACGGAGAACAGTTCTTC. Translated, it gives CASSLANRDGEQFF.

The table lists this clonotype with many counts. V gene TRBV19 combines with J gene TRBJ2-1, with TRBD2 as a possible D gene (6 bases). Germline CDR1 LNHDA, CDR2 SQIVND (reference sequence). CDR3 length: 16 amino acids. V lost 6 bases to trimming and J lost 7 bases, with 22 bases between them. CDR3 in DNA: TGTGCCAGTAGCCGGCCGACCGGGACTGAGCGGAATGAGCAGTTCTTC. Translation gives CASSRPTGTERNEQFF.

In this sample, this clonotype turned up many times. The chain links TRBV20-1 to TRBJ2-5, with 7 nucleotides matching TRBD2. With V trimmed by 1 base and J by 5 bases, 10 bases remained unmatched. Germline CDR1 and CDR2: DFQATT and SNEGSKA (reference sequence). This CDR3 is built from 15 residues. CDR3: CSARAMSGRFETQYF. CDR3 coding DNA: TGCAGTGCTAGAGCTATGTCCGGGAGGTTTGAGACCCAGTACTTC.

This clonotype was counted many times. V usage is TRBV20-1 and J usage is TRBJ2-1; possibly TRBD2 for D (5 bases). V lost 4 bases and J 9 bases, leaving 19 bases between the germline ends. Germline V gene lookup returns CDR1 DFQATT and CDR2 SNEGSKA (reference sequence). The CDR3 runs 14 residues. The DNA for the CDR3 is TGCAGTGCTAAGGGCCGGTCAGCGGCAGGTGAGCAGTTCTTC. As protein: CSAKGRSAAGEQFF.

This clonotype came up many times. The chain links TRBV7-7 to TRBJ2-5; the D gene could be TRBD1 or TRBD2 (5 bases each). The V and J ends lost 3 bases and 9 bases respectively, with 20 bases between them. The V gene's germline CDR1 is SSHAT and CDR2 FNYEAQ (reference sequence). The CDR3 totals 15 residues. CDR3 loop: CASSLDVGTAAPQYF. The CDR3 nucleotides are TGTGCCAGCAGCTTGGACGTAGGGACCGCTGCGCCCCAGTACTTC. The full variable domain, in which reference TRBV7-7 and TRBJ2-5 provide the parts outside the CDR3, is GAGVSQSPRYKVTKRGQDVTLRCDPISSHATLYWYQQALGQGPEFLTYFNYEAQPDKSGLPSDRFSAERPEGSISTLTIQRTEQRDSAMYRCASSLDVGTAAPQYFGPGTRLLVL.

This clonotype was counted many times. The CDR3 here is CASSSPTSGTNNEQFF. The CDR3 coding sequence is TGTGCCAGCAGCTCCCCGACTAGCGGGACTAACAATGAGCAGTTCTTC. The chain links TRBV5-6 to TRBJ2-1, with TRBD2 matching 11 bases. J lost 5 bases, V lost 3 bases, and 7 bases had no gene match. Germline loops: CDR1 SGHDT, CDR2 YYEEEE. The CDR3 extends over 16 amino acids.

This clonotype showed up many times. CDR3 nucleotide sequence: TGCGCCAGCAGCCAAGAATGGGACAGGGGGCACGAGCAGTACTTC. Translated: CASSQEWDRGHEQYF. V gene TRBV4-3 combines with J gene TRBJ2-7; 12 bases agree with TRBD1. Germline V gene data show CDR1 as LGHNA and CDR2 as YSLEER. The CDR3 contains 15 residues. With 0 bases clipped from V and 5 bases from J, the junction kept 2 bases outside the gene matches.

This clonotype was counted at least ten times. CDR3 loop: CASRGQGSSYNEQFF. CDR3 DNA sequence: TGTGCCAGCCGGGGACAGGGGAGCTCCTACAATGAGCAGTTCTTC. The gene calls are TRBV9 and TRBJ2-1, with TRBD1 matching 10 bases. Unmatched junction bases numbered 4, after V lost 7 bases and J lost 0 bases. The CDR3 length is 15 residues. Germline V lookup: CDR1 SGDLS, CDR2 YYNGEE.

The J gene is TRBJ2-5, the V gene TRBV6-1, with 8 bases identical to TRBD1. Germline V CDR1 and CDR2: MNHNS, SASEGT. The ends lost 6 bases at V and 5 bases at J; junction bases unmatched: 14. The CDR3 consists of 16 residues. The CDR3 loop is CASSRTGTQIPETQYF. The CDR3 coding sequence is TGTGCCAGCAGCCGGACAGGGACTCAAATTCCGGAGACCCAGTACTTC.

The sample holds many counts of this clonotype. The V call is TRBV4-1, the J call TRBJ2-1, with D possibly being TRBD1 or TRBD2 (6 bases each). This CDR3 contains 16 residues. The germline gives CDR1 MGHRA, CDR2 YSYEKL. V shed 4 bases and J shed 7 bases, with 20 bases lying between them. The CDR3 protein is CASSPRIGGAGNEQFF. The DNA for the CDR3 is TGCGCCAGCAGCCCCCGGATCGGGGGCGCGGGAAATGAGCAGTTCTTC.

This clonotype was counted at least ten times. V gene TRBV12-3 or TRBV12-4 combines with J gene TRBJ1-1, with a tentative D call TRBD1 (5 bases). Trimming removed 7 bases from V and 3 bases from J, with 24 bases in between. The CDR3 has 17 amino acids. For the CDR3, the DNA is TGTGCCAGCAACCTAGTGGTTGGGGGAAGAGGGGACACTGAAGCTTTCTTT. Translated, it gives CASNLVVGGRGDTEAFF.

This clonotype was observed at least ten times. This chain links TRBV5-1 with TRBJ1-6, with 10 bases that match TRBD1. CDR3 length equals 14 residues. The V gene end was trimmed by 6 bases and the J gene end by 8 bases; junction bases not matched to a gene: 5. Germline V CDR1 and CDR2: SGHRS, YFSETQ. The CDR3 bases are TGCGCCAGCAAGTTAGGGACAGGGGATTCACCCCTCCACTTT. This gives the protein CASKLGTGDSPLHF. Variable domain in full (rest from reference TRBV5-1 and TRBJ1-6): KAGVTQTPRYLIKTRGQQVTLSCSPISGHRSVSWYQQTPGQGLQFLFEYFSETQRNKGNFPGRFSGRQFSNSRSEMNVSTLELGDSALYLCASKLGTGDSPLHFGNGTRLTVT.

This clonotype was counted at least ten times. This chain links TRBV10-3 with TRBJ1-1; the D is unclear. CDR1 is ENHRY and CDR2 is SYGVKD in the germline V gene. V was shortened by 2 bases and J by 3 bases, with 13 bases between the two germline ends. This CDR3 is 15 amino acids long. The chain's CDR3 is CAISEAPLADTEAFF. The DNA for the CDR3 is TGTGCCATCAGTGAGGCTCCTCTGGCTGACACTGAAGCTTTCTTT.

This clonotype was recorded many times. The chain joins TRBV6-5 to TRBJ1-2; D gene ambiguous. Trimming cost V 7 bases and J 4 bases, with 7 bases left between them. This CDR3 comprises 11 residues. Germline V CDR1 and CDR2: MNHEY, SVGAGI. CDR3 nucleotide sequence: TGTGCCAGCACCAATCGCTATGGCTACACCTTC. Translating it yields CASTNRYGYTF.

This clonotype has just a few counts. CDR3 amino acids: CASSLLGGSGANVLTF. The DNA of the CDR3 is TGTGCCAGCAGCTTGTTAGGGGGCTCTGGGGCCAACGTCCTGACTTTC. This rearrangement joins TRBV5-5 to TRBJ2-6; TRBD1 is a possible D gene (6 bases). The V gene's germline CDR1 is SGHKS and CDR2 YYEKEE (reference sequence). Trimming removed 1 base from V and 0 bases from J, with 8 bases in between. The CDR3 consists of 16 residues.

This clonotype was detected ten times or more. The chain carries TRBV4-3 and TRBJ1-2; D is uncertain. The V end lost 0 bases, the J end lost 4 bases, and 9 bases lay between the germline ends. CDR1 is LGHNA and CDR2 is YSLEER in the germline V gene. The CDR3 contains 14 residues. CDR3 in DNA: TGCGCCAGCAGCCAAGATCGTAGGGTCTATGGCTACACCTTC. It encodes CASSQDRRVYGYTF.

This clonotype was counted at least ten times. V and J are TRBV20-1 and TRBJ2-3, with D tentatively TRBD2 (5 bases). Germline CDR1 is DFQATT and CDR2 is SNEGSKA (reference sequence). With 3 bases removed from V and 0 bases from J, the gap between germline ends came to 16 bases. The CDR3 is 16 residues long. The CDR3 DNA follows: TGCAGTGCTAGTCTGTCCCAGCGGTCTAGCACAGATACGCAGTATTTT. This encodes CSASLSQRSSTDTQYF.

In its sample, this clonotype was seen many times. The rearrangement joins TRBV18 to TRBJ1-3; D is unresolved. Germline V lookup: CDR1 KGHSH, CDR2 LQKENI. CDR3 length equals 13 residues. The germline V and J ends were trimmed by 5 bases and 0 bases, with 5 bases remaining between them. In DNA form, the CDR3 reads TGTGCCAGCTCAGAGTCCTCTGGAAACACCATATATTTT. Translated, it gives CASSESSGNTIYF.

The table lists this clonotype with many counts. The V gene is TRBV19, the J gene TRBJ2-1, with D possibly matching TRBD2 (5 bases). The CDR3 spans 16 residues. Deletions cut 3 bases from V and 6 bases from J, with 18 bases between. In germline, CDR1 is LNHDA, CDR2 SQIVND (reference sequence). The CDR3 spells CASSIGLLALGNEQFF. Here the CDR3 DNA reads TGTGCCAGTAGTATTGGTCTTCTAGCTTTAGGCAATGAGCAGTTCTTC.

This clonotype was counted at least ten times. V usage is TRBV6-5 and J usage is TRBJ2-1, with D uncertain. This CDR3 comprises 14 residues. The V and J ends lost 2 bases and 3 bases respectively, with 8 bases between them. Germline values: CDR1 MNHEY, CDR2 SVGAGI. The CDR3: CASSYSAFYNEQFF. For the CDR3, the DNA is TGTGCCAGCAGTTACAGCGCCTTCTACAATGAGCAGTTCTTC.

This clonotype was detected many times. The CDR3 nucleotides are TGTGCCAGCAGAACCGGACTAGCGGGAGCCGCAGATACGCAGTATTTT. This codes for CASRTGLAGAADTQYF. The chain employs TRBV7-2 and TRBJ2-3; 13 bases align to TRBD2. This CDR3 is 16 amino acids long. Germline V gene sequence: CDR1 SGHTA, CDR2 FQGNSA. After removal of 6 bases from V and 4 bases from J, the junction contained 7 bases not matched to a gene.

This clonotype was found many times. The chain recombines TRBV6-1 with TRBJ2-3; 7 nucleotides match TRBD2. J gave up 2 bases and V 5 bases, and 13 bases lay outside the gene matches. Germline CDR1 reads MNHNS; CDR2 reads SASEGT. This CDR3 is 17 amino acids long. CDR3 sequence reads: CASSRGGAAAYTDTQYF. Written as DNA, the CDR3 is TGTGCCAGCAGTCGCGGGGGAGCGGCGGCGTACACAGATACGCAGTATTTT.

In its sample, this clonotype was seen many times. The chain combines TRBV4-2 with TRBJ2-1, with 13 bases matching TRBD2. CDR1 and CDR2 from the germline V gene are LGHNA and YNFKEQ. The CDR3 consists of 14 residues. The J segment lost 11 bases and the V segment lost 2 bases, leaving 3 bases of the junction unmatched. This chain's CDR3 is CASSQFGTSGKQFF. The DNA for the CDR3 is TGTGCCAGCAGCCAATTCGGGACTAGCGGGAAGCAGTTCTTC.

This clonotype has only a few counts. J is TRBJ2-3 and V is TRBV20-1; D is possibly TRBD1 (6 bases). Trimming removed 6 bases from V and 0 bases from J, with 19 bases in between. The germline V gene has CDR1 DFQATT and CDR2 SNEGSKA (reference sequence). The CDR3 sequence is 16 residues long. CDR3 sequence: CSAEGTPGASTDTQYF. The CDR3 nucleotides are TGCAGTGCGGAAGGGACCCCAGGGGCTAGCACAGATACGCAGTATTTT.

This clonotype was detected only a few times. The gene calls are TRBV6-6 and TRBJ2-7, with D perhaps assigned TRBD1 or TRBD2 (6 bases each). The CDR3 is made up of 13 amino acids. V gave up 6 bases and J gave up 7 bases, with 16 bases separating them. Per germline, CDR1 MNHNY and CDR2 SVGAGI (reference sequence). CDR3 region: CASSLRGLGEQYF. DNA of the CDR3: TGTGCCAGCAGCCTACGGGGGCTCGGTGAGCAGTACTTC.

In its sample, this clonotype was seen many times. The chain carries TRBV6-1 and TRBJ2-6, with D perhaps TRBD1 (6 bases). The germline V gene has CDR1 MNHNS and CDR2 SASEGT. CDR3 length equals 16 residues. V was trimmed by 10 bases and J by 0 bases, leaving 16 bases between them. CDR3 in amino acids: CATMGAGSSGANVLTF. The CDR3 nucleotides read TGTGCCACCATGGGGGCCGGGTCCTCTGGGGCCAACGTCCTGACTTTC.

This clonotype showed up many times. This chain joins TRBV5-1 and TRBJ1-2; D ambiguous. Per the germline V gene, CDR1 is SGHRS and CDR2 is YFSETQ. Trimming removed 0 bases at V and 5 bases at J, with 8 bases between. This CDR3 has 13 residues. For the CDR3, the DNA is TGCGCCAGCAGCTTGGGGAGAATTTATGGCTACACCTTC. It codes for CASSLGRIYGYTF.